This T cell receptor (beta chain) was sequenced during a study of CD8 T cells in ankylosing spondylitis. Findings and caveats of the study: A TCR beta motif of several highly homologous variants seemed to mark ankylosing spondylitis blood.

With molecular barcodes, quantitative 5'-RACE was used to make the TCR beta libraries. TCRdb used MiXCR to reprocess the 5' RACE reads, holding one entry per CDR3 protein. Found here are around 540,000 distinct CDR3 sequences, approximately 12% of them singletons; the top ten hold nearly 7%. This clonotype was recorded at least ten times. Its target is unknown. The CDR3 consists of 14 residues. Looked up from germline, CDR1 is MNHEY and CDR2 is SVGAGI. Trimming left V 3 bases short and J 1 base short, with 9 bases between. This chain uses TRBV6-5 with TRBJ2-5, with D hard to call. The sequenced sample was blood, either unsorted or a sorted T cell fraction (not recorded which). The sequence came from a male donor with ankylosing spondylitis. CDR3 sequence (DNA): TGTGCCAGCAGTTATTCTGGCAGCCAAGAGACCCAGTACTTC. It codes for CASSYSGSQETQYF.